These 15 T cell receptor beta chains share one sample of origin, sequenced in a study of T cells in Graves' hyperthyroidism and ophthalmopathy. RNA transcripts served as the template for amplifying TCR beta CDR3 regions. TCR CDR3 regions were first amplified by RT-PCR with HTBI primers. TCRdb re-called the multiplex PCR reads through MiXCR, storing one row per CDR3 protein. Among 550,000 to 600,000 distinct CDR3 sequences listed, 16% were seen once. The specimen sequenced was blood. These receptors came from a woman between 18 and 29 years old with Graves' hyperthyroidism.

The chain combines TRBV4-1 with TRBJ2-1; D gene uncertain. The length of the CDR3 is 13 residues. Trimming left V 3 bases short and J 8 bases short, with 11 bases between. Germline lookup yields CDR1 MGHRA and CDR2 YSYEKL. CDR3 loop: CASSQPNTHEQFF. As DNA, the CDR3 is TGCGCCAGCAGCCAGCCGAACACCCATGAGCAGTTCTTC.

The sample holds many counts of this clonotype. This rearrangement joins TRBV11-2 to TRBJ2-1; D unclear. CDR1 is SGHAT, CDR2 FQNNGV, per germline. Trimming stripped 1 base from V and 2 bases from J, with 12 bases between. This CDR3 spans 16 amino acids. The CDR3 DNA reads TGTGCCAGCAGCTTAGTTATGTTGACTGCCTACAATGAGCAGTTCTTC. Translation gives CASSLVMLTAYNEQFF. The whole variable domain, filled in from reference TRBV11-2 and TRBJ2-1, reads EAGVAQSPRYKIIEKRQSVAFWCNPISGHATLYWYQQILGQGPKLLIQFQNNGVVDDSQLPKDRFSAERLKGVDSTLKIQPAKLEDSAVYLCASSLVMLTAYNEQFFGPGTRLTVL.

This rearrangement joins TRBV28 to TRBJ2-4; 7 nucleotides line up with TRBD1. From germline, CDR1 is MDHEN and CDR2 SYDVKM. This CDR3 region has 15 residues. Trimming removed 8 bases from V and 0 bases from J; junction bases left unmatched: 7. The CDR3 sequence is CASQGQRLAKNIQYF. The CDR3 region has the DNA TGTGCCAGCCAGGGACAGCGGCTAGCCAAAAACATTCAGTACTTC.

Remarks on this clonotype: Given the absence of the conserved phenylalanine or tryptophan at the CDR3 end, a read error is likely. V gene TRBV3-1 combines with J gene TRBJ1-2, with TRBD1 identical over 7 bases. V lost 5 bases and J lost 7; bases outside the gene matches: 16. There are 16 residues in the CDR3. Germline V gene lookup returns CDR1 LGHDT and CDR2 YNNKEL (reference sequence). The CDR3 DNA is TGTGCCAGCAGCTTCAAAGGCGCAGGGGGGATCGGTGGCTACACCCTC. This codes for CASSFKGAGGIGGYTL.

This clonotype showed up just a few times. The rearrangement links TRBV13 to TRBJ1-3; D not certain. Trimming removed 0 bases at V and 5 bases at J, with 2 bases between. CDR1 and CDR2 from the germline V gene are PRHDT and FYEKMQ (reference sequence). This CDR3 has 12 residues. The CDR3 coding sequence is TGTGCCAGCAGCTTAGGTAGAAACACCATATATTTT. Its translation is CASSLGRNTIYF.

A remark on this clonotype: The CDR3 ends on some other residue instead of the conserved phenylalanine or tryptophan, so this is likely a read error. The chain has TRBV12-3 or TRBV12-4 and TRBJ1-1, with D unclear. The CDR3 totals 13 residues. V lost 6 bases and J 1 base, leaving 9 bases between the germline ends. The CDR3 coding sequence is TGTGCCAGCAGAAAAACGGGGAACACTGAAGCTTTCCTT. Translating it yields CASRKTGNTEAFL.

This clonotype has at least ten counts. The gene calls are TRBV12-5 and TRBJ1-2; 8 bases are shared with TRBD1. Germline CDR1 and CDR2: LGHNT and FRNRAP. This CDR3 is 17 amino acids long. J was trimmed by 3 bases and V by 2 bases; bases with no gene match: 11. As DNA, the CDR3 is TGTGCTAGTGGTTTGCGGACAGGGCGGGACTCGGACTATGGCTACACCTTC. Translated: CASGLRTGRDSDYGYTF.

This clonotype was recorded a few times. V gene TRBV3-1 combines with J gene TRBJ1-1; possible D gene TRBD1, 6 bases. The CDR3 is 15 amino acids. Germline V gene data show CDR1 as LGHDT and CDR2 as YNNKEL (reference sequence). The V end lost 4 bases, the J end lost 3 bases, and 15 bases lay between the germline ends. The CDR3 region has the DNA TGTGCCAGCAGCCCCATCCTAGCAGGGGACACTGAAGCTTTCTTT. Its protein product is CASSPILAGDTEAFF. Using reference TRBV3-1 and TRBJ1-1 for the parts outside the CDR3, the full variable domain is DTAVSQTPKYLVTQMGNDKSIKCEQNLGHDTMYWYKQDSKKFLKIMFSYNNKELIINETVPNRFSPKSPDKAHLNLHINSLELGDSAVYFCASSPILAGDTEAFFGQGTRLTVV.

At least ten counts were recorded for this clonotype. This rearrangement joins TRBV11-2 to TRBJ1-1; D unresolved. The V and J ends lost 4 bases and 1 base respectively, with 4 bases between them. Germline assignment: CDR1 SGHAT and CDR2 FQNNGV. CDR3 length equals 12 residues. The CDR3: CASSWGNTEAFF. The DNA of the CDR3 is TGTGCCAGCAGCTGGGGGAACACTGAAGCTTTCTTT.

This chain uses TRBV29-1 with TRBJ2-7, with D perhaps matching TRBD1 (6 bases). The CDR3 consists of 12 residues. Germline V gene lookup returns CDR1 SQVTM and CDR2 ANQGSEA. The V end was cut by 4 bases, the J end by 3 bases, with 10 bases between. CDR3 protein: CSVGRQDYEQYF. The CDR3, as DNA: TGCAGCGTTGGTCGACAGGACTACGAGCAGTACTTC.

Ten or more counts support this clonotype. The rearrangement links TRBV3-1 to TRBJ2-1; TRBD2 aligns across 14 bases. The CDR3 extends over 16 amino acids. J lost 12 bases, V lost 1 base, and 8 bases had no gene match. The V gene's germline CDR1 is LGHDT and CDR2 YNNKEL (reference sequence). The CDR3 loop reads CASSQVGLAGGGGQFF. The DNA for the CDR3 is TGTGCCAGCAGCCAAGTAGGACTAGCGGGGGGTGGTGGGCAGTTCTTC.

This clonotype has a handful of counts. The chain links TRBV3-1 to TRBJ2-5, with 7 bases that match TRBD2. The germline V gene has CDR1 LGHDT and CDR2 YNNKEL (reference sequence). CDR3 size: 15 residues. J gave up 2 bases and V 4 bases, and 7 bases lay outside the gene matches. The CDR3 nucleotides read TGTGCCAGCAGCCTTGGGACTATGGGGCAAGAGACCCAGTACTTC. As protein: CASSLGTMGQETQYF.

This clonotype was seen more than once but under ten times. CDR3 sequence reads: CATQGLRRNTGELFF. DNA for the CDR3: TGTGCCACACAAGGGCTGCGGAGGAACACCGGGGAGCTGTTTTTT. The chain has TRBV10-3 and TRBJ2-2; D ambiguous. CDR3 length: 15 amino acids. Deletions cut 10 bases from V and 1 base from J, with 16 bases between. Germline V gene sequence: CDR1 ENHRY, CDR2 SYGVKD.

The chain carries TRBV5-1 and TRBJ2-7; TRBD1 matches 10 bases. Trimming took 4 bases from V and 0 from J; bases not matched to a gene: 10. The CDR3 has 17 residues. CDR1 is SGHRS, CDR2 YFSETQ, per germline. The CDR3 region has the DNA TGCGCCAGCAGCGGGGACAGGGGCGGACTCAGCTCCTACGAGCAGTACTTC. This translates into CASSGDRGGLSSYEQYF.

There are a few counts of this clonotype. V usage is TRBV4-1 and J usage is TRBJ1-1, with no clear D. The germline CDR1 and CDR2 sequences are MGHRA and YSYEKL. The CDR3 runs 15 residues. V was shortened by 1 base and J by 0 bases, with 9 bases between the two germline ends. The CDR3 loop is CASSQVLHMNTEAFF. The CDR3 region has the DNA TGCGCCAGCAGCCAAGTTTTACATATGAACACTGAAGCTTTCTTT.